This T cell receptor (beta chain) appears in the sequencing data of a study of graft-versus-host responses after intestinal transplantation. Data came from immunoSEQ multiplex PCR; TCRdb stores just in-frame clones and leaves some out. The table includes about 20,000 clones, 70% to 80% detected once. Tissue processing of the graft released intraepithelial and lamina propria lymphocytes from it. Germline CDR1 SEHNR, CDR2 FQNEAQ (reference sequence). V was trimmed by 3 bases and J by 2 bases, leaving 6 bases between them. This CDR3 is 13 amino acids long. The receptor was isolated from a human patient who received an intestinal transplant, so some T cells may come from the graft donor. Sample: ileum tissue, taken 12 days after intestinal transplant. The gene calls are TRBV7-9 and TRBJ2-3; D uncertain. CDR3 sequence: CASSFDITDTQYF. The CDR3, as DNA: TGTGCCAGCAGCTTCGACATCACAGATACGCAGTATTTT.